The subject of this entry is one TCR beta chain. Its antigen remains unknown. This sample was included in a study of coeliac disease. Across the whole study: High-resolution HLA typing was lacking; TRBV7-2 bias was queried instead. Findings of the study overall: The authors considered this approach unsuitable for unbiased detection of gliadin-specific T cells. In active celiac disease, intraepithelial and lamina propria TRB and TRG repertoires were less clonal than controls.

Sequencing was performed with immunoSEQ multiplex PCR; in TCRdb, only in-frame clones are kept and a portion is missing. The sample contains over a thousand clones, approximately 50% of which appear only once. Cells were frozen in aliquots of about 500,000, and one aliquot per fraction was sequenced. V trimming: 5 bases; J trimming: 8 bases; junction bases outside the gene matches: 16. This CDR3 spans 16 amino acids. Per germline, CDR1 SEHNR and CDR2 FQNEAQ (reference sequence). The sequence derives from an older man without celiac disease. The J gene is TRBJ1-2, the V gene TRBV7-9; TRBD1 matches 8 bases. Sequencing was carried out using intraepithelial lymphocytes from the gut. This chain's CDR3 is CASSDSGTGPVGGYTF. CDR3 coding DNA: TGTGCCAGCAGCGACTCCGGGACAGGACCTGTGGGGGGCTACACCTTC.